This TCR beta chain is from a study of shared clonotypes between healthy human individuals. For the study at large: The study drew on two women and a few men aged 18 to 49 as donors.

As originally analysed: Junction-only immunoSEQ data arrived without quality scores, meaning filtering differed. Produced via immunoSEQ multiplex PCR; TCRdb's table is partial and in-frame only. The DNA was the basis for D and trimming; V, J and clone size are from that table. The table lists millions of clones, 90% to 95% of them singletons. Regarding the study as a whole: It was expected that sequencing depth would affect clonotype sharing among donors.

Nashville, Tennessee was home to all donors, who were Caucasian adults. This clone was seen just once. Its antigen is still unknown. Other DNA sequences in the sample encode the same CDR3. This receptor was obtained from a man between 18 and 29 years old in good health. The sequenced sample consisted of naive CD4+ T cells sorted from blood. Subset reported: CD45RA+ positively selected.

The CDR3 DNA sequence: TGTGCCTGGAGTGTACATACGAACACTGAAGCTTTCTTT. Its protein is CAWSVHTNTEAFF. This sequence joins TRBV30 and TRBJ1-1; D gene uncertain. The germline V gene has CDR1 GTSNPN and CDR2 SVGIG (reference sequence). V shed 0 bases and J shed 1 base, with 6 bases lying between them. The CDR3 totals 13 residues.